Listed here are 20 T cell receptor beta chains from one sample, sequenced in a study of blood T cell repertoires in COVID-19. TCRdb's table, derived via immunoSEQ multiplex PCR, lists solely in-frame clones and lacks some. The sample records roughly 150,000 clones, 84% being singletons. The sequencing sample was made of peripheral blood. The source is a woman aged 45-59 years in a cohort sampled during active or convalescent COVID-19.

CDR3 coding DNA: TGTGCCAGCAGGGGACAGGGTCATGGCTACACCTTC. It translates to CASRGQGHGYTF. The chain employs TRBV6-4 and TRBJ1-2, with 9 bases matching TRBD1. This CDR3 is 12 amino acids long. Germline assignment: CDR1 MRHNA and CDR2 SNTAGT. With V trimmed by 6 bases and J by 6 bases, 2 bases remained unmatched.

J is TRBJ1-3 and V is TRBV6-5, with TRBD1 matching 7 bases. This CDR3 is 16 amino acids long. Germline values: CDR1 MNHEY, CDR2 SVGAGI. V was clipped by 2 bases and J by 0 bases; unmatched bases: 4. The chain's CDR3 is CASSYGQAGSGNTIYF. The CDR3 DNA sequence: TGTGCCAGCAGTTACGGACAGGCCGGCTCTGGAAACACCATATATTTT.

The chain carries TRBV10-3 and TRBJ2-7; 8 bases match TRBD2. Germline trimming cut 6 bases from V and 1 base from J; bases unmatched to any gene: 5. CDR1 ENHRY and CDR2 SYGVKD come from the germline V gene. The CDR3 runs 14 residues. CDR3 in amino acids: CAIRLAAISYEQYF. The CDR3 DNA reads TGTGCCATCAGACTAGCGGCGATATCCTACGAGCAGTACTTC.

The chain employs TRBV11-3 and TRBJ2-1, with D hard to call. Germline loops: CDR1 SGHNT, CDR2 YENEEA. Trimming cost V 4 bases and J 5 bases, with 18 bases left between them. CDR3 size: 16 residues. The CDR3 region has the DNA TGTGCCAGCAGCTCAGTAGCCGCCGGTCGTGACAATGAGCAGTTCTTC. Protein sequence: CASSSVAAGRDNEQFF. The full variable domain, rest sourced from reference TRBV11-3 and TRBJ2-1, is EAGVVQSPRYKIIEKKQPVAFWCNPISGHNTLYWYLQNLGQGPELLIRYENEEAVDDSQLPKDRFSAERLKGVDSTLKIQPAELGDSAVYLCASSSVAAGRDNEQFFGPGTRLTVL.

The genes are TRBV6-5 and TRBJ1-5; D unresolved. CDR1 is MNHEY, CDR2 SVGAGI, per germline. The ends were cut back, 6 bases at V and 0 bases at J, with 12 bases in the middle. This CDR3 has 15 amino acids. The chain's CDR3 is CASRAGFNSNQPQHF. The CDR3 DNA follows: TGTGCCAGCAGAGCGGGGTTCAATAGCAATCAGCCCCAGCATTTT.

This clone was counted ten times or more. This rearrangement joins TRBV29-1 to TRBJ2-3; D may be TRBD1 (5 bases). The germline V gene encodes CDR1 SQVTM and CDR2 ANQGSEA. The V and J ends lost 3 bases and 4 bases respectively, with 8 bases between them. CDR3 length equals 12 residues. Written as DNA, the CDR3 is TGCAGCGTTGAGCAGGGCCCAGATACGCAGTATTTT. It yields the protein CSVEQGPDTQYF.

V usage is TRBV4-1 and J usage is TRBJ2-5; a weak D match, TRBD2 (6 bases). Germline lookup yields CDR1 MGHRA and CDR2 YSYEKL. Trimming pared 4 bases from V and 4 bases from J, leaving 19 bases between. The CDR3 is made up of 16 amino acids. CDR3 nucleotides: TGCGCCAGCAGCCGAGGACTACCCCCCTTGGCAGAGACCCAGTACTTC. The encoded protein is CASSRGLPPLAETQYF.

V is TRBV19 and J is TRBJ1-2, with D uncertain. The CDR3 runs 13 residues. Germline V lookup: CDR1 LNHDA, CDR2 SQIVND (reference sequence). With 11 bases removed from V and 4 bases from J, the gap between germline ends came to 17 bases. The CDR3 nucleotides are TGTGCCGGCAGCGGAGTCGGGTCCTATGGCTACACCTTC. Translation gives CAGSGVGSYGYTF.

This clone was seen just once. The chain carries TRBV29-1 and TRBJ1-2, with D tentatively TRBD1 (6 bases). CDR3 length: 13 amino acids. Germline values: CDR1 SQVTM, CDR2 ANQGSEA. Deletions cut 4 bases from V and 0 bases from J, with 9 bases between. The CDR3 loop is CSVGTDPNYGYTF. CDR3 DNA: TGCAGCGTTGGGACAGATCCTAACTATGGCTACACCTTC.

The gene calls are TRBV7-9 and TRBJ2-1; TRBD1 matches at 7 bases. Germline trimming cut 1 base from V and 4 bases from J; bases unmatched to any gene: 4. Germline CDR1 is SEHNR and CDR2 is FQNEAQ (reference sequence). The CDR3 spans 15 residues. The CDR3 DNA reads TGTGCCAGCAGCTTAGTAGGGGGCGGGTACAATGAGCAGTTCTTC. It yields the protein CASSLVGGGYNEQFF.

This clone has just a few counts. The chain recombines TRBV30 with TRBJ2-3; D unresolved. The germline V and J ends were trimmed by 2 bases and 5 bases, with 11 bases remaining between them. The CDR3 loop spans 13 amino acids. From germline, CDR1 is GTSNPN and CDR2 SVGIG (reference sequence). In nucleotides, the CDR3 is TGTGCCTGGAGTCTTAACGGAGAAGATACGCAGTATTTT. Translated, it gives CAWSLNGEDTQYF.

J is TRBJ1-4 and V is TRBV6-1; D gene uncertain. Per the germline V gene, CDR1 is MNHNS and CDR2 is SASEGT. CDR3 length: 14 residues. V gave up 1 base and J gave up 8 bases, with 11 bases separating them. The CDR3 coding sequence is TGTGCCAGCAGTGAAGGAGGATCTAGGGAAAAACTGTTTTTT. Translation: CASSEGGSREKLFF.

CDR3 in DNA: TGTGCCAGCAGCGGACAGGGACTTGAAGCTTTCTTT. This translates into CASSGQGLEAFF. The chain is built from TRBV7-9 and TRBJ1-1; 8 positions agree with TRBD1. This CDR3 contains 12 residues. The V gene end was trimmed by 5 bases and the J gene end by 7 bases; junction bases not matched to a gene: 3. Germline lookup yields CDR1 SEHNR and CDR2 FQNEAQ (reference sequence).

A word on this clone: The same CDR3 also results from other DNA sequences found in this sample. The genes are TRBV7-2 and TRBJ2-7; D call uncertain. This CDR3 is built from 13 residues. The ends were cut back, 1 base at V and 2 bases at J, with 6 bases in the middle. Germline loops: CDR1 SGHTA, CDR2 FQGNSA. CDR3 DNA: TGTGCCAGCAGCTTAGGACGGGCCTACGAGCAGTACTTC. It codes for CASSLGRAYEQYF.

The chain links TRBV3-1 (or the pseudogene TRBV3-2) to TRBJ2-3; 10 nucleotides agree with TRBD1. Germline CDR1 reads LGHDT; CDR2 reads YNNKEL (reference sequence). Unmatched junction bases numbered 5, after V lost 4 bases and J lost 4 bases. The CDR3 loop spans 15 amino acids. The CDR3: CASSRPGQGSDTQYF. Here the CDR3 DNA reads TGTGCCAGCAGCCGTCCGGGACAGGGGTCAGATACGCAGTATTTT.

J is TRBJ2-4 and V is TRBV29-1, with D tentatively TRBD1 (6 bases). The germline V gene has CDR1 SQVTM and CDR2 ANQGSEA. This CDR3 spans 14 amino acids. Trimming shortened V by 0 bases and J by 2 bases, and 8 bases separated the two germline ends. DNA for the CDR3: TGCAGCGTTGAAGAAACAGGGACCAAAAACATTCAGTACTTC. It yields the protein CSVEETGTKNIQYF.

About this clone itself: This same CDR3 is encoded by further DNA sequences in the sample. The chain employs TRBV4-1 and TRBJ1-3; weak D call: TRBD1 (6 bases). The CDR3 covers 15 residues. V was shortened by 0 bases and J by 4 bases, with 10 bases between the two germline ends. CDR1 and CDR2 from the germline V gene are MGHRA and YSYEKL. The CDR3 DNA reads as TGCGCCAGCAGCCAAGATTCAGGGACAGGAAACACCATATATTTT. It specifies CASSQDSGTGNTIYF.

This clone was counted a single time. The chain couples TRBV6-1 to TRBJ1-4; 7 nucleotides line up with TRBD1. Looked up from germline, CDR1 is MNHNS and CDR2 is SASEGT. The CDR3 has 15 amino acids. V lost 3 bases to trimming and J lost 5 bases; unmatched junction nucleotides: 6. CDR3: CASSDRQGLNEKLFF. CDR3 DNA: TGTGCCAGCAGTGACAGACAGGGCCTGAATGAAAAACTGTTTTTT.

This clone showed up just once. In DNA form, the CDR3 reads TGTGCCAGGGGGGAGGGCGCAGAGACCCAGTACTTC. This gives the protein CARGEGAETQYF. The chain combines TRBV2 with TRBJ2-5; 7 positions agree with TRBD2. Losses at the gene ends were 9 bases for V and 4 bases for J; bases not matched to a gene: 5. Germline V CDR1 and CDR2: SNHLY, FYNNEI. The CDR3 is made up of 12 amino acids.

V gene TRBV6-4 combines with J gene TRBJ2-3; D may be TRBD1 (5 bases). V gave up 3 bases and J gave up 5 bases, with 9 bases separating them. This CDR3 is 13 amino acids long. Germline CDR1 and CDR2: MRHNA and SNTAGT. CDR3: CASSDQGGDTQYF. DNA for the CDR3: TGTGCCAGCAGTGATCAGGGTGGAGATACGCAGTATTTT.